The following is a T cell receptor (beta chain) sequence with its context. Its target is not known. The data originate from a study of cytomegalovirus exposure and HLA in healthy donors. The wider study: The same platform used for the 500 to 850 first-cohort repertoires was also used for the 95 to 150 validation repertoires, as a later analysis reported.

The study's findings and limits: Most observed TCR sequences were rare, whereas some public TCRs were detected in many donors. Researchers catalogued roughly 150 TCR beta chains as cytomegalovirus-associated.

The table came from immunoSEQ multiplex PCR; TCRdb's copy has only in-frame clones and leaves some out. The table has 60,000 to 65,000 clones, approximately 95% seen once. CDR3 length: 14 residues. Germline V gene data show CDR1 as SGHTA and CDR2 as FQGNSA. Trimming took 2 bases from V and 6 from J; bases not matched to a gene: 5. The chain links TRBV7-2 to TRBJ2-7, with 9 bases lining up with TRBD2. The origin of this receptor is a woman aged 18-35 years in good health and CMV-seropositive. Specimen: PBMCs. The CDR3 is CASSLQREATEQYF. CDR3 sequence (DNA): TGTGCCAGCAGCTTACAGCGGGAGGCAACCGAGCAGTACTTC.